The 19 T cell receptor beta chains listed next were all sequenced from one sample in a study of CD8+ T cells in alopecia areata listed by TCRdb under 2018. The label giving this sample's time point can be read as: baseline before oral tofacitinib. Receptor libraries were prepared by the immunoSEQ multiplex PCR assay. RNA was extracted from all samples and reverse transcribed into cDNA as template for TCR sequencing. TCRdb limited this immuneACCESS table to in-frame rearrangements with V and J called. A share of clones is missing; checked studies link under half to unresolved V genes, and the rest is unexplained. Within this sample are more than 150,000 clones, with about 50% of them counted one time only. The ten biggest clones cover roughly 21% of the sample. The sample in question was CD8+ T cells sorted from blood, obtained at week 0. The receptor source for this set is a human donor with alopecia areata.

There are a few counts of this clone. V and J are TRBV30 and TRBJ1-2; 9 nucleotides agree with TRBD1. Looked up from germline, CDR1 is GTSNPN and CDR2 is SVGIG (reference sequence). CDR3 length equals 14 residues. V lost 5 bases, J lost 6 bases, and 10 bases stayed unmatched. The CDR3 is CAWALTGGSDGYTF. The CDR3 bases are TGTGCCTGGGCATTGACAGGGGGGTCGGATGGCTACACCTTC.

The V and J genes are TRBV29-1 and TRBJ1-1; D gene uncertain. The V gene lost 3 bases and the J gene lost 1 base, with 6 bases spanning the gap. CDR1 SQVTM and CDR2 ANQGSEA come from the germline V gene. The CDR3 has 12 residues. The CDR3 is CSVDYRNTEAFF. The CDR3 nucleotides read TGCAGCGTTGATTACAGGAACACTGAAGCTTTCTTT. The full variable domain, completed using reference TRBV29-1 and TRBJ1-1, is SAVISQKPSRDICQRGTSLTIQCQVDSQVTMMFWYRQQPGQSLTLIATANQGSEATYESGFVIDKFPISRPNLTFSTLTVSNMSPEDSSIYLCSVDYRNTEAFFGQGTRLTVV.

The chain employs TRBV12-5 and TRBJ2-1, with 12 bases aligning to TRBD2. Germline-derived CDR1 and CDR2 are LGHNT and FRNRAP. The CDR3 covers 16 residues. V lost 0 bases, J lost 8 bases, and 5 bases stayed unmatched. As DNA, the CDR3 is TGTGCTAGTGGTTTGGTCCCTAGCGGGGGGGCTCATGAGCAGTTCTTC. Translated, it gives CASGLVPSGGAHEQFF.

The CDR3 region is CSVLTPEMNYGYTF. The CDR3 nucleotides are TGCAGCGTTTTAACCCCCGAGATGAACTATGGCTACACCTTC. The rearrangement uses TRBV29-1 and TRBJ1-2, with D hard to call. V lost 5 bases and J lost 2, with 15 bases in between. CDR1 SQVTM and CDR2 ANQGSEA come from the germline V gene. The CDR3 extends over 14 amino acids.

This clone has only a few counts. V is TRBV13 and J is TRBJ2-3; no firm D call. The germline V gene encodes CDR1 PRHDT and CDR2 FYEKMQ (reference sequence). The CDR3 runs 12 residues. The germline V and J ends were trimmed by 2 bases and 6 bases, with 6 bases remaining between them. This CDR3 is CASSLLGDTQYF. CDR3 DNA sequence: TGTGCCAGCAGCTTATTAGGGGATACGCAGTATTTT.

The rearrangement links TRBV30 to TRBJ2-7; 7 nucleotides agree with TRBD2. In germline, CDR1 is GTSNPN, CDR2 SVGIG (reference sequence). This CDR3 contains 14 residues. V dropped 2 bases and J dropped 5; count of bases not matched to a gene: 9. The CDR3 nucleotides read TGTGCCTGGAGTCAGGGTCGGCTAGCGGACGAGCAGTACTTC. The encoded protein is CAWSQGRLADEQYF.

The chain joins TRBV29-1 to TRBJ2-2, with D perhaps given as TRBD1 or TRBD2 (6 bases each). Looked up from germline, CDR1 is SQVTM and CDR2 is ANQGSEA. This CDR3 is 15 amino acids long. Trimming took 0 bases from V and 0 from J, leaving 8 bases between them. CDR3 sequence (DNA): TGCAGCGTTGAAGAGAGGGGGGCGAACACCGGGGAGCTGTTTTTT. Its translation is CSVEERGANTGELFF.

The V and J genes are TRBV9 and TRBJ2-4, with 9 bases identical to TRBD1. The germline gives CDR1 SGDLS, CDR2 YYNGEE. The CDR3 is 14 residues long. V lost 1 base, J lost 5 bases, and 1 base stayed unmatched. The CDR3 region is CASSVRQGENIQYF. CDR3 DNA: TGTGCCAGCAGCGTAAGACAGGGGGAAAACATTCAGTACTTC.

This clone has a handful of counts. The V and J genes are TRBV7-9 and TRBJ2-2; the D is unclear. V was shortened by 5 bases and J by 3 bases, with 13 bases between the two germline ends. The CDR3 is made up of 15 amino acids. Per the germline V gene, CDR1 is SEHNR and CDR2 is FQNEAQ (reference sequence). Here the CDR3 reads CASSGPFKDTGELFF. The CDR3 coding sequence is TGTGCCAGCAGCGGACCCTTCAAGGACACCGGGGAGCTGTTTTTT.

This chain joins TRBV6-5 and TRBJ1-1; D not resolved. The V and J ends lost 2 bases and 9 bases respectively, with 16 bases between them. CDR3 length: 14 residues. Germline values: CDR1 MNHEY, CDR2 SVGAGI. Here the CDR3 reads CASSYPNFWPQAFF. CDR3 nucleotides: TGTGCCAGCAGTTACCCCAACTTTTGGCCACAAGCTTTCTTT.

The chain combines TRBV27 with TRBJ2-2; unclear D gene. Trimming stripped 2 bases from V and 4 bases from J, with 11 bases between. Germline CDR1 reads MNHEY; CDR2 reads SMNVEV (reference sequence). The CDR3 sequence is 15 residues long. The CDR3, as DNA: TGTGCCAGCAGTTTACAAGTCGGCTCCACCGGGGAGCTGTTTTTT. Translation gives CASSLQVGSTGELFF.

The chain carries TRBV29-1 and TRBJ1-2; no firm D call. V dropped 7 bases and J dropped 8 bases, with 20 bases sitting between them. The CDR3 loop spans 13 amino acids. Germline V lookup: CDR1 SQVTM, CDR2 ANQGSEA. CDR3 region: CSAPAAGVRGYTF. DNA for the CDR3: TGCAGCGCCCCGGCAGCAGGAGTGAGGGGCTACACCTTC.

The chain is built from TRBV25-1 and TRBJ1-2, with D possibly TRBD1 on 6 matching bases. V lost 6 bases and J 4 bases, leaving 18 bases between the germline ends. This CDR3 spans 15 amino acids. Germline lookup yields CDR1 MGHDK and CDR2 SYGVNS. Written as DNA, the CDR3 is TGTGCCAGCAGGGAGGACATAGGGGGAAGCTATGGCTACACCTTC. Amino acid sequence: CASREDIGGSYGYTF.

The chain joins TRBV5-6 to TRBJ1-1; D gene unclear. The V and J ends lost 0 bases and 1 base respectively, with 10 bases between them. The CDR3 has 15 residues. Germline V lookup: CDR1 SGHDT, CDR2 YYEEEE. The CDR3 reads CASSLVPTPNTEAFF. The CDR3 DNA follows: TGTGCCAGCAGCTTGGTGCCTACCCCGAACACTGAAGCTTTCTTT. Full variable domain (rest looked up from reference TRBV5-6 and TRBJ1-1): DAGVTQSPTHLIKTRGQQVTLRCSPKSGHDTVSWYQQALGQGPQFIFQYYEEEERQRGNFPDRFSGHQFPNYSSELNVNALLLGDSALYLCASSLVPTPNTEAFFGQGTRLTVV.

This chain joins TRBV15 and TRBJ2-1; 13 bases agree with TRBD2. Looked up from germline, CDR1 is LNHNV and CDR2 is YYDKDF (reference sequence). The CDR3 has 15 amino acids. V trimming: 4 bases; J trimming: 4 bases; junction bases outside the gene matches: 1. In DNA, the CDR3 is TGTGCCACCAGCACGACTAGCGGGGGGTACAATGAGCAGTTCTTC. Its translation: CATSTTSGGYNEQFF. Based on the CDR3 plus reference TRBV15 and TRBJ2-1, the full variable domain is DAMVIQNPRYQVTQFGKPVTLSCSQTLNHNVMYWYQQKSSQAPKLLFHYYDKDFNNEADTPDNFQSRRPNTSFCFLDIRSPGLGDTAMYLCATSTTSGGYNEQFFGPGTRLTVL.

The chain couples TRBV29-1 to TRBJ2-1, with 11 bases lining up with TRBD2. This CDR3 has 14 amino acids. Germline V lookup: CDR1 SQVTM, CDR2 ANQGSEA. V gave up 5 bases and J gave up 6 bases; unmatched junction bases: 6. CDR3 DNA sequence: TGCAGCGTTTTAGCGGGGGGGCCGGCCAATGAGCAGTTCTTC. Translating gives CSVLAGGPANEQFF.

This chain joins TRBV30 and TRBJ1-1; D perhaps matches TRBD1 (6 bases). Trimming removed 5 bases from V and 4 bases from J, with 14 bases in between. In germline, CDR1 is GTSNPN, CDR2 SVGIG (reference sequence). The CDR3 length is 13 residues. CDR3 protein: CAWGVGGATEAFF. CDR3 sequence (DNA): TGTGCCTGGGGAGTTGGGGGCGCCACTGAAGCTTTCTTT.

A few counts support this clone. This rearrangement joins TRBV9 to TRBJ2-1; D gene ambiguous. This CDR3 is built from 12 residues. V dropped 0 bases and J dropped 5 bases, with 3 bases sitting between them. CDR1 and CDR2 from the germline V gene are SGDLS and YYNGEE. CDR3 loop: CASSVGNNEQFF. CDR3 sequence (DNA): TGTGCCAGCAGCGTAGGTAACAATGAGCAGTTCTTC.

This clone occurred a few times. The rearrangement uses TRBV9 and TRBJ2-7; 9 nucleotides match TRBD1. Unmatched junction bases numbered 8, after V lost 0 bases and J lost 1 base. The CDR3 contains 17 residues. CDR1 SGDLS and CDR2 YYNGEE come from the germline V gene. Here the CDR3 reads CASSVAGRGTGSYEQYF. CDR3 in DNA: TGTGCCAGCAGCGTAGCAGGGAGAGGGACAGGGTCCTACGAGCAGTACTTC.